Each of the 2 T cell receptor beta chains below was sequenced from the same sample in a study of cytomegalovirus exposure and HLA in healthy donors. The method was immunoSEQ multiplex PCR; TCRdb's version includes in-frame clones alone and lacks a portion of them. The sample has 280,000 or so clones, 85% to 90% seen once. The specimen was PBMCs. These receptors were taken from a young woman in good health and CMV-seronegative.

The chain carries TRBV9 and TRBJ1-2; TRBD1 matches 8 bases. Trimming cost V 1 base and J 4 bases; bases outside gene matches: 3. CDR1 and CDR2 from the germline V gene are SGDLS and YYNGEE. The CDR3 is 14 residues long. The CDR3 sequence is CASSVSGQAYGYTF. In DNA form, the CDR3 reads TGTGCCAGCAGCGTATCGGGACAGGCCTATGGCTACACCTTC.

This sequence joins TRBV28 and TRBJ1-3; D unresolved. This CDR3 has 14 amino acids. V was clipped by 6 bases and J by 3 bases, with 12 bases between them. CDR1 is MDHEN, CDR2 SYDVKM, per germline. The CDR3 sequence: CASSRGLIGNTIYF. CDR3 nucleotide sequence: TGTGCCAGCAGCCGAGGACTGATTGGAAACACCATATATTTT.